Sequencing of this TCR beta chain was carried out in a study of T cells in Graves' hyperthyroidism and ophthalmopathy. Study-wide results and caveats: Model predictions of ophthalmopathy came a median 6.5 months before onset.

The sample holds a few counts of this clonotype. Its antigen remains unknown. CDR3 length equals 16 residues. The V and J ends lost 2 bases and 7 bases, in that order; junction bases with no gene match: 11. The germline gives CDR1 MNHEY, CDR2 SVGEGT. Template material for amplifying TCR beta CDR3 regions consisted of RNA transcripts. The HTBI primer set served for first-round RT-PCR of the TCR CDR3. TCRdb processed the multiplex PCR reads anew with MiXCR; each CDR3 protein has one entry. Of 700,000 or so distinct CDR3 sequences in the sample, around 15% were seen once. Source material: blood. This TCR was recovered from a woman aged 50 to 60 with Graves' ophthalmopathy. The chain uses TRBV6-2 or TRBV6-3 and TRBJ2-1; 7 bases line up with TRBD2. The CDR3 coding sequence is TGTGCCAGCAGTTACAGTTTGCGGGAGCGTAGAAATGAGCAGTTCTTC. Translation: CASSYSLRERRNEQFF.